A single sample gave rise to the 3 T cell receptor beta chains below, sequenced in a study of blood T cell repertoires in COVID-19 (dated by TCRdb to the early 2020s). The library was obtained by the immunoSEQ multiplex PCR assay. TCRdb retrieved this table from immuneACCESS and kept in-frame rearrangements only. Not all clones are present; in checked studies, unresolved V genes account for under half, and no reason is known for the remainder. The sample contains under 350,000 clones, less than 85% of them found a single time. The ten biggest clones cover about 4.9% of the sample. Sequences were obtained from peripheral blood. Receptors originate from a man in his 60s who had recovered from COVID-19.

This chain links TRBV10-3 with TRBJ1-1; possible D gene TRBD1, 5 bases. Germline assignment: CDR1 ENHRY and CDR2 SYGVKD. The CDR3 extends over 13 amino acids. Trimming shortened V by 3 bases and J by 7 bases, and 12 bases separated the two germline ends. The CDR3 DNA is TGTGCCATCAGTGATATGGGGGGAGGTGAAGCTTTCTTT. It encodes CAISDMGGGEAFF.

This clone has only a few counts. The chain recombines TRBV12-5 with TRBJ2-2; 8 nucleotides line up with TRBD2. Per germline, CDR1 LGHNT and CDR2 FRNRAP. This CDR3 has 17 amino acids. J was trimmed by 1 base and V by 2 bases; bases with no gene match: 6. The CDR3, as DNA: TGTGCTAGTGGTTTGTCAAGCGGGAGCATGAACACCGGGGAGCTGTTTTTT. Translating gives CASGLSSGSMNTGELFF.

This clone was seen only a few times. The V gene is TRBV19, the J gene TRBJ1-1; D unclear. Trimming removed 3 bases from V and 5 bases from J, with 10 bases in between. The germline CDR1 and CDR2 sequences are LNHDA and SQIVND (reference sequence). This CDR3 is 13 amino acids long. CDR3 nucleotide sequence: TGTGCCAGTAGTATTGGGTCGGGGACTGAAGCTTTCTTT. This encodes CASSIGSGTEAFF.